These 9 T cell receptor beta chains share one sample of origin, sequenced in a study of T-cell reconstitution after alpha-beta-depleted transplantation in children. Unique molecular identifiers were used to barcode this TCRbeta library. TCRdb reprocessed the PCR reads with MiXCR, giving one entry per CDR3 protein. The table includes 500,000 or so distinct CDR3 sequences, approximately 10% detected once. The sample in question was PBMCs, mostly from graft donor cells, obtained 180 days after TCRalphabeta/CD19-depleted stem cell transplant. All receptors come from a female patient aged 2-9 years who had a stem cell transplant for aplastic anemia, so the T cells may come from the graft donor.

J is TRBJ2-7 and V is TRBV29-1; 9 positions agree with TRBD1. Trimming removed 5 bases from V and 2 bases from J; junction bases left unmatched: 7. Germline CDR1 reads SQVTM; CDR2 reads ANQGSEA. The CDR3 totals 14 residues. Here the CDR3 reads CSVRMDRGTYEQYF. CDR3 nucleotide sequence: TGCAGCGTTAGAATGGACAGGGGAACCTACGAGCAGTACTTC.

This clonotype occurred many times. The chain carries TRBV7-2 and TRBJ1-2; TRBD1 agrees at 7 bases. J gave up 4 bases and V 2 bases, and 10 bases lay outside the gene matches. Germline V gives CDR1 SGHTA, CDR2 FQGNSA. This CDR3 spans 16 amino acids. CDR3 sequence: CASSLRSGQEVYGYTF. CDR3 DNA sequence: TGTGCCAGCAGCTTAAGATCAGGACAGGAGGTCTATGGCTACACCTTC.

This clonotype turned up a few times. The V gene is TRBV18, the J gene TRBJ2-2, with TRBD2 identical over 7 bases. The germline V gene has CDR1 KGHSH and CDR2 LQKENI. V trimming: 0 bases; J trimming: 0 bases; junction bases outside the gene matches: 7. The CDR3 covers 18 residues. Here the CDR3 reads CASSPPAGRVANTGELFF. The CDR3 DNA reads as TGTGCCAGCTCACCACCGGCAGGGAGGGTCGCGAACACCGGGGAGCTGTTTTTT. Full variable domain (outside the CDR3, taken from reference TRBV18 and TRBJ2-2): NAGVMQNPRHLVRRRGQEARLRCSPMKGHSHVYWYRQLPEEGLKFMVYLQKENIIDESGMPKERFSAEFPKEGPSILRIQQVVRGDSAAYFCASSPPAGRVANTGELFFGEGSRLTVL.

The V and J genes are TRBV30 and TRBJ1-2; D uncertain. This CDR3 is 15 amino acids long. Germline V CDR1 and CDR2: GTSNPN, SVGIG (reference sequence). The V and J ends lost 0 bases and 0 bases respectively, with 11 bases between them. CDR3: CAWSVRRLANYGYTF. CDR3 coding DNA: TGTGCCTGGAGTGTACGCCGCCTGGCTAACTATGGCTACACCTTC.

The sample holds a few counts of this clonotype. The chain is built from TRBV5-6 and TRBJ2-7; 10 nucleotides align to TRBD2. This CDR3 has 15 residues. Trimming at V came to 4 bases and at J to 0 bases, leaving 4 bases not matched to a gene. The germline CDR1 and CDR2 sequences are SGHDT and YYEEEE. The CDR3 sequence is CASSMTSGSSYEQYV. The CDR3 region has the DNA TGTGCCAGCAGCATGACTAGCGGGTCCTCCTACGAGCAGTACGTC.

This clonotype showed up many times. This chain joins TRBV28 and TRBJ2-7; the D is unclear. Germline V gene sequence: CDR1 MDHEN, CDR2 SYDVKM. V lost 6 bases, J lost 2 bases, and 17 bases lay in between. The CDR3 has 15 residues. This CDR3 is CASSPARMYTYEQYV. CDR3 in DNA: TGTGCCAGCAGCCCTGCCCGGATGTATACCTACGAGCAGTACGTC.

The rearrangement uses TRBV5-1 and TRBJ2-7, with D tentatively TRBD2 (6 bases). The CDR3 spans 16 residues. CDR1 and CDR2 from the germline V gene are SGHRS and YFSETQ. With 4 bases removed from V and 1 base from J, the gap between germline ends came to 18 bases. The CDR3 DNA sequence: TGCGCCAGCAGCCCGATACCGGCCGGGAGTTCCTACGAGCAGTACTTC. This sequence encodes CASSPIPAGSSYEQYF.

Notes on this clonotype: The junction and the germline gene differ at one end; a read error may be behind it. The CDR3 here is CSFRDRARTAELFF. CDR3 DNA sequence: TGCAGCTTCCGGGACAGGGCCCGCACCGCGGAGCTGTTTTTT. The chain recombines TRBV29-1 with TRBJ2-2; 9 bases fit TRBD1. CDR3 length: 14 residues. From germline, CDR1 is SQVTM and CDR2 ANQGSEA.

This clonotype was detected many times. V is TRBV29-1 and J is TRBJ1-1; 9 bases line up with TRBD1. This CDR3 is 18 amino acids long. Germline CDR1 is SQVTM and CDR2 is ANQGSEA. V gave up 6 bases and J gave up 1 base; unmatched junction bases: 18. This CDR3 is CSVAPHPGQGPTNTEAFF. Here the CDR3 DNA reads TGCAGCGTAGCGCCTCATCCGGGACAGGGCCCCACGAACACTGAAGCTTTCTTT.